This TCR beta chain was sequenced for a study of blood T cells in healthy people across ages. Study outcomes and limitations: Estimated diversity across one million T cells was deemed an underestimate. Across the age range, TCR beta diversity per million T cells fell in a roughly linear way. Compared with aged donors, long-lived donors showed fewer expanded clones, suggesting selection.

This clonotype showed up just a few times. Its antigen is currently unknown. Primers used in a second PCR of about 6 to 12 cycles were a sample-barcoded 5' primer and a J-beta primer mix. Via MiXCR, TCRdb re-called the 5' RACE reads, giving one row per CDR3 protein. The sample includes hundreds of thousands of distinct CDR3 sequences, 58% seen only once; the top ten take 22%. The germline V gene has CDR1 SGHTA and CDR2 FQGNSA. CDR3 length: 16 amino acids. V was clipped by 0 bases and J by 3 bases; unmatched bases: 4. The chain uses TRBV7-2 and TRBJ2-7; 11 bases are a match to TRBD2. What was sequenced was blood. The receptor was derived from a man under 40 in good health. CDR3 residues: CASSLAGLAEYYEQYF. The DNA of the CDR3 is TGTGCCAGCAGCTTAGCGGGACTAGCGGAATACTACGAGCAGTACTTC.